Following are 9 T cell receptor beta chains from one sample sequenced in a study of OX40 agonist ivuxolimab in advanced cancers. The repertoire was sequenced with immunoSEQ multiplex PCR; TCRdb's copy has only in-frame clones and lacks some. This sample has about 32,000 clones; around nine tenths occur once, and the top ten carry approximately 27%. The starting material was CD4+ or CD8+ T cells sorted from blood, obtained in a trial of the OX40 agonist ivuxolimab. The receptors come from an adult with an advanced solid tumor such as melanoma, head and neck, liver or kidney cancer.

The chain has TRBV5-4 and TRBJ2-7; D perhaps matches TRBD2 (6 bases). The germline V and J ends were trimmed by 0 bases and 0 bases, with 10 bases remaining between them. The CDR3 has 15 amino acids. Germline CDR1 and CDR2: SGHNT and YYREEE (reference sequence). CDR3 DNA: TGTGCCAGCAGCTTGGGCAGGGACTCCTCCTACGAGCAGTACTTC. Amino acid sequence: CASSLGRDSSYEQYF.

This chain uses TRBV13 with TRBJ1-2; D call uncertain. Per germline, CDR1 PRHDT and CDR2 FYEKMQ (reference sequence). This CDR3 contains 13 residues. The V end lost 6 bases, the J end lost 1 base, and 9 bases lay between the germline ends. The CDR3 bases are TGTGCCAGCAGAGGGAACCTTAACTATGGCTACACCTTC. Translation gives CASRGNLNYGYTF.

This chain links TRBV28 with TRBJ2-3; D call uncertain. This CDR3 contains 13 residues. Germline loops: CDR1 MDHEN, CDR2 SYDVKM. Trimming removed 2 bases at V and 6 bases at J, with 9 bases between. CDR3 loop: CASSLSEVDTQYF. As DNA, the CDR3 is TGTGCCAGCAGTTTAAGCGAAGTGGATACGCAGTATTTT.

The CDR3 is CASSEYKGQTNEQFF. The CDR3 nucleotides read TGTGCCAGCAGTGAATATAAAGGACAGACCAATGAGCAGTTCTTC. This rearrangement joins TRBV25-1 to TRBJ2-1; possible D gene TRBD1, 6 bases. The V end lost 0 bases, the J end lost 6 bases, and 12 bases lay between the germline ends. The CDR3 runs 15 residues. Per the germline V gene, CDR1 is MGHDK and CDR2 is SYGVNS.

The V call is TRBV7-6, the J call TRBJ1-4; D is possibly TRBD1 (5 bases). This CDR3 comprises 15 residues. The ends were cut back, 1 base at V and 4 bases at J, with 10 bases in the middle. Germline V lookup: CDR1 SGHVS, CDR2 FNYEAQ. CDR3 protein: CASSLVGGINEKLFF. CDR3 nucleotide sequence: TGTGCCAGCAGCTTAGTCGGGGGTATTAATGAAAAACTGTTTTTT. The full variable domain, in which reference TRBV7-6 and TRBJ1-4 provide the parts outside the CDR3, is GAGVSQSPRYKVTKRGQDVALRCDPISGHVSLYWYRQALGQGPEFLTYFNYEAQQDKSGLPNDRFSAERPEGSISTLTIQRTEQRDSAMYRCASSLVGGINEKLFFGSGTQLSVL.

This chain links TRBV27 with TRBJ2-7, with 10 bases that match TRBD2. Germline loops: CDR1 MNHEY, CDR2 SMNVEV (reference sequence). CDR3 length: 16 residues. V shed 5 bases, J shed 1 base, and the junction held 8 bases outside the gene matches. CDR3 nucleotide sequence: TGTGCCAGCAGTCCAAGGACTAGCGGAATATCCTACGAGCAGTACTTC. Encoded protein: CASSPRTSGISYEQYF.

The rearrangement joins TRBV21-1 to TRBJ1-5; the DNA was not used to check the table's D call, TRBD1. TRBV21-1 is deemed a pseudogene. The CDR3 runs 16 residues. As DNA, the CDR3 is TGTGCCAGCAGCCGACTTCGGGACAGGGGCAATCAGCCCCAGCATTTT. This codes for CASSRLRDRGNQPQHF.

The rearrangement joins TRBV7-8 to TRBJ2-1, with 12 bases lining up with TRBD2. The CDR3 is 16 residues long. Germline CDR1 is SGHVS and CDR2 is FQNEAQ. The ends lost 2 bases at V and 5 bases at J; junction bases unmatched: 4. CDR3 amino acids: CASSLRLAGVNNEQFF. Here the CDR3 DNA reads TGTGCCAGCAGCTTACGACTAGCGGGGGTCAACAATGAGCAGTTCTTC.

The rearrangement uses TRBV11-3 and TRBJ2-1; D gene uncertain. Per the germline V gene, CDR1 is SGHNT and CDR2 is YENEEA. The CDR3 contains 15 residues. V lost 5 bases to trimming and J lost 5 bases, with 16 bases between them. The CDR3 region is CASSGPKSYHNEQFF. The CDR3 region has the DNA TGTGCCAGCAGCGGCCCAAAGTCCTACCACAATGAGCAGTTCTTC.